This T cell receptor (beta chain) comes out of a study of T cell responses to AZD1222 COVID-19 vaccine. Broader study findings: Most donors were white British, females outnumbered males, and clonal diversity was possibly underestimated.

This clone was counted a few times. The antigen is not known. Profiled with immunoSEQ multiplex PCR; TCRdb holds only in-frame clones, not every one. The profile shows 90,000 to 150,000 clones, roughly 88% of them singletons. Trimming cost V 10 bases and J 3 bases, with 12 bases left between them. The CDR3 consists of 12 residues. Per germline, CDR1 MNHEY and CDR2 SVGAGI. This chain connects TRBV6-5 to TRBJ1-1, with D tentatively TRBD1 (6 bases). The starting material was peripheral blood, obtained on day 0 of AZD1222 vaccination. The TCR sequence derives from an adult in good health. The CDR3 loop reads CATQGPDTEAFF. The CDR3 DNA sequence: TGTGCCACCCAGGGGCCCGACACTGAAGCTTTCTTT.